These 15 T cell receptor beta chains share one sample of origin, sequenced in a study of blood T cell repertoires in COVID-19. Produced via immunoSEQ multiplex PCR; TCRdb's table is partial and in-frame only. The sample lists hundreds of thousands of clones; less than 90% were seen once. The sample consisted of peripheral blood. Receptor source: a woman aged 45-65 years with COVID-19, enrolled during active disease.

The gene calls are TRBV7-8 and TRBJ1-2; D may be TRBD1 (5 bases). V was shortened by 1 base and J by 5 bases, with 11 bases between the two germline ends. The CDR3 runs to 14 residues. CDR1 is SGHVS, CDR2 FQNEAQ, per germline. The CDR3 DNA sequence: TGTGCCAGCAGCTTAGGTTCGGGGGGGTATGGCTACACCTTC. Protein sequence: CASSLGSGGYGYTF.

J is TRBJ2-7 and V is TRBV5-4; D is undetermined. V lost 4 bases to trimming and J lost 2 bases, with 16 bases between them. Germline CDR1 SGHNT, CDR2 YYREEE (reference sequence). CDR3 length: 15 amino acids. The CDR3 loop reads CASSPVAGGTYEQYF. CDR3 coding DNA: TGTGCCAGCAGCCCCGTGGCAGGTGGCACCTACGAGCAGTACTTC. Full variable domain (missing parts from reference TRBV5-4 and TRBJ2-7): ETGVTQSPTHLIKTRGQQVTLRCSSQSGHNTVSWYQQALGQGPQFIFQYYREEENGRGNFPPRFSGLQFPNYSSELNVNALELDDSALYLCASSPVAGGTYEQYFGPGTRLTVT.

This rearrangement joins TRBV6-6 to TRBJ2-5; 7 bases map to TRBD2. Trimming took 6 bases from V and 5 from J; bases not matched to a gene: 18. Germline V gene sequence: CDR1 MNHNY, CDR2 SVGAGI (reference sequence). The CDR3 spans 17 residues. DNA of the CDR3: TGTGCCAGCAGCCGAGGGACGAGGGCCCTGCGGGGGGAGACCCAGTACTTC. It yields the protein CASSRGTRALRGETQYF.

About this clone itself: This CDR3 is also generated by other DNA sequences in the sample. The V and J genes are TRBV12-3 or TRBV12-4 and TRBJ1-1, with TRBD1 matching 7 bases. The CDR3 is 13 amino acids. J lost 5 bases, V lost 6 bases, and 6 bases had no gene match. The CDR3 DNA sequence: TGTGCCAGCAGCAGGACAGGAGGAACTGAAGCTTTCTTT. Encoded protein: CASSRTGGTEAFF.

CDR3 bases: TGCGCCAGCGGCGGAGGCCACCAGAACACTGAAGCTTTCTTT. Its translation: CASGGGHQNTEAFF. The genes are TRBV5-1 and TRBJ1-1, with D uncertain. The germline V gene encodes CDR1 SGHRS and CDR2 YFSETQ. Trimming left V 7 bases short and J 1 base short, with 14 bases between. The CDR3 extends over 14 amino acids. The whole variable domain, filled in from reference TRBV5-1 and TRBJ1-1, reads KAGVTQTPRYLIKTRGQQVTLSCSPISGHRSVSWYQQTPGQGLQFLFEYFSETQRNKGNFPGRFSGRQFSNSRSEMNVSTLELGDSALYLCASGGGHQNTEAFFGQGTRLTVV.

This clone was observed once. V is TRBV28 and J is TRBJ1-4; D is unresolved. The ends were cut back, 8 bases at V and 8 bases at J, with 15 bases in the middle. CDR1 and CDR2 from the germline V gene are MDHEN and SYDVKM. The CDR3 has 13 residues. CDR3 protein: CASLLGGEEKLFF. CDR3 in DNA: TGTGCCAGCCTTTTAGGTGGAGAAGAAAAACTGTTTTTT.

This clone showed up many times. The chain is built from TRBV12-3 or TRBV12-4 and TRBJ1-1, with a possible D match to TRBD1 (5 bases). The CDR3 loop spans 13 amino acids. Deletions cut 3 bases from V and 1 base from J, with 6 bases between. CDR3 protein: CASSFQGNTEAFF. The CDR3 DNA follows: TGTGCCAGCAGTTTCCAGGGGAACACTGAAGCTTTCTTT.

The gene calls are TRBV7-8 and TRBJ2-3; 9 bases map to TRBD2. With V trimmed by 5 bases and J by 2 bases, 11 bases remained unmatched. This CDR3 region has 17 residues. Germline loops: CDR1 SGHVS, CDR2 FQNEAQ. The CDR3 reads CASSGGRTSDFTDTQYF. CDR3 bases: TGTGCCAGCAGCGGAGGGCGGACTAGCGACTTCACAGATACGCAGTATTTT.

This rearrangement joins TRBV3-1 (or the pseudogene TRBV3-2) to TRBJ2-7; no clear D. Trimming took off 8 bases at V and 1 base at J, with 6 bases between the two ends. Germline V gene sequence: CDR1 LGHDT, CDR2 YNNKEL (reference sequence). The CDR3 has 11 residues. Here the CDR3 reads CASGLSYEQYF. CDR3 DNA sequence: TGTGCCAGCGGGCTTTCCTACGAGCAGTACTTC.

The chain combines TRBV7-9 with TRBJ1-6; D not certain. Germline V CDR1 and CDR2: SEHNR, FQNEAQ (reference sequence). The V gene lost 5 bases and the J gene lost 6 bases, with 5 bases spanning the gap. The CDR3 runs to 12 residues. The CDR3 spells CASSTINSPLHF. The CDR3 DNA sequence: TGTGCCAGCAGCACTATTAATTCACCCCTCCACTTT. The whole variable domain, remainder taken from reference TRBV7-9 and TRBJ1-6, is DTGVSQNPRHKITKRGQNVTFRCDPISEHNRLYWYRQTLGQGPEFLTYFQNEAQLEKSRLLSDRFSAERPKGSFSTLEIQRTEQGDSAMYLCASSTINSPLHFGNGTRLTVT.

This CDR3 reads CATSDYRERKTDTQYF. DNA of the CDR3: TGTGCCACCAGTGATTACAGGGAAAGGAAGACAGATACGCAGTATTTT. The genes are TRBV24-1 and TRBJ2-3; a weak D match, TRBD1 (6 bases). From germline, CDR1 is KGHDR and CDR2 SFDVKD. Trimming took off 2 bases at V and 3 bases at J, with 14 bases between the two ends. CDR3 length: 16 residues.

V usage is TRBV30 and J usage is TRBJ1-2; 7 nucleotides agree with TRBD1. After removal of 0 bases from V and 4 bases from J, the junction contained 8 bases not matched to a gene. This CDR3 has 15 amino acids. Germline CDR1 and CDR2: GTSNPN and SVGIG (reference sequence). The CDR3 region has the DNA TGTGCCTGGAGTGTGGTTCGCGGGGACAGCTATGGCTACACCTTC. This sequence encodes CAWSVVRGDSYGYTF.

This clone was observed a single time. This sequence joins TRBV24-1 and TRBJ2-3, with D tentatively TRBD2 (5 bases). There are 12 residues in the CDR3. Germline-derived CDR1 and CDR2 are KGHDR and SFDVKD. The germline V and J ends were trimmed by 7 bases and 6 bases, with 10 bases remaining between them. The CDR3 reads CATSGLTDTQYF. CDR3 DNA sequence: TGTGCCACCAGCGGACTGACGGATACGCAGTATTTT.

The CDR3: CASRISLPKNIQYF. The CDR3 nucleotides are TGTGCAAGTCGCATTAGTCTTCCCAAAAACATTCAGTACTTC. The chain carries TRBV12-2 and TRBJ2-4; the D call TRBD2 from the table was never checked on the DNA. TRBV12-2 is reported as a pseudogene. This CDR3 region has 14 residues.

This sequence joins TRBV29-1 and TRBJ1-2; 7 positions match TRBD1. Germline-derived CDR1 and CDR2 are SQVTM and ANQGSEA. The CDR3 consists of 12 residues. Trimming removed 4 bases from V and 8 bases from J; junction bases left unmatched: 7. CDR3 DNA sequence: TGCAGCGTTGTCAGGGGGGTATACGGCTACACCTTC. This encodes CSVVRGVYGYTF.